Listed below are T cell receptor beta chains from one sample, sequenced in a study of cytomegalovirus exposure and HLA in healthy donors. The repertoire was sequenced with immunoSEQ multiplex PCR; TCRdb's copy has only in-frame clones and lacks some. The profile covers about 160,000 clones, with 65% to 85% appearing a single time and approximately 6.9% taken by the ten largest. The sequenced material came from PBMCs. The receptors shown here come from a man aged 40-49 years in good health and CMV-seropositive. The CDR3 runs from the conserved cysteine through the conserved F or W. Each record gives: D gene, J gene, clone size, V gene, CDR3 DNA, CDR3 protein. A D gene is named only where the DNA matches it firmly. A row's size may be missing; if present it is once, few, many or a size class.

TRBD1 TRBJ2-3 NA TRBV25-1 TGTGCCAGCAGTGCGACAGGGGGGTTTACAGATACGCAGTATTTT CASSATGGFTDTQYF
TRBD1 TRBJ2-4 NA TRBV9 TGTGCCAGCAGCCCCGTAAACCCAGGGGGCGTGGGCATTCAGTACTTC CASSPVNPGGVGIQYF
TRBD1 TRBJ2-7 NA TRBV11-2 TGTGCCAGCAGCCCAACCGGGACAGGGAGTTTCGAGCAGTACTTC CASSPTGTGSFEQYF
TRBD1 TRBJ1-1 NA TRBV7-2 TGTGCCAGCAGCCCGAGGGGGCAATTGAACACTGAAGCTTTCTTT CASSPRGQLNTEAFF
NA TRBJ2-5 NA TRBV19 TGTGCCAGTAGCCCGTCGTACCAAGAGACCCAGTACTTC CASSPSYQETQYF
NA TRBJ2-1 NA TRBV9 TGTGCCAGCAGCCCCCTGCCGGACGGGGACAATGAGCAGTTCTTC CASSPLPDGDNEQFF
NA TRBJ1-5 once TRBV19 TGTGCCAGTAGTGGAATGGTGGGGGCAGGTCAGCCCCAGCATTTT CASSGMVGAGQPQHF
NA TRBJ1-6 few TRBV19 TGTGCCAGTAGACACCTTAATTCACCCCTCCACTTT CASRHLNSPLHF
NA TRBJ1-4 NA TRBV29-1 TGCAGCGTTGGTCCGTCTAATGAAAAACTGTTTTTT CSVGPSNEKLFF
NA TRBJ2-3 NA TRBV6-1 TGTGCCAGCAGTGATGGGGGGACCACAGATACGCAGTATTTT CASSDGGTTDTQYF
NA TRBJ1-5 once TRBV4-1 TGCGCCAGCAGCCAAGCGAGGGGGCAGCCCCAGCATTTT CASSQARGQPQHF
NA TRBJ2-1 NA TRBV5-4 TGTGCCAGCACTAGGGGCACCTACAATGAGCAGTTCTTC CASTRGTYNEQFF